The rows below give T cell receptor beta chains drawn from one sample of a study of T cell repertoires in aging, cancer and after chemotherapy. TCRdb independently ran MiXCR on the multiplex PCR reads; one entry per CDR3 protein. The repertoire includes approximately 9,700 distinct CDR3 sequences, approximately 35% of them detected once, and roughly 10% sits in the top ten. The sequenced sample consisted of blood. Receptor source: a human donor in good health. Each CDR3 is given with its conserved first and last residue. D genes are given only for firm matches. Clone sizes are given selectively: once, few, many, or a class where the clone is expanded.

j_call: TRBJ2-1; v_call: TRBV5-4; clone_size: -; d_call: -; cdr3_nt: TGTGCCAGCAGCTTGGTTTCTAGCAAGGCCAATGAGCAGTTCTTC; cdr3_aa: CASSLVSSKANEQFF
j_call: TRBJ1-5; v_call: TRBV15; clone_size: few; d_call: TRBD1; cdr3_nt: TGTGCCACCACCTTAGGACAGGGAAGCAATCAGCCCCAGCATTTT; cdr3_aa: CATTLGQGSNQPQHF
j_call: TRBJ2-7; v_call: TRBV5-4; clone_size: -; d_call: TRBD2; cdr3_nt: TGTGCCAGCAGCTACCCGGGACTAGCGGGAGATGTGCAGTACTTC; cdr3_aa: CASSYPGLAGDVQYF
j_call: TRBJ2-3; v_call: TRBV6-1; clone_size: -; d_call: -; cdr3_nt: TGTGCCAGCAAGCGTAGCGGAATTCCTAGCACAGATACGCAGTATTTT; cdr3_aa: CASKRSGIPSTDTQYF
j_call: TRBJ2-3; v_call: TRBV18; clone_size: -; d_call: TRBD1; cdr3_nt: TGTGCCAGCTCACAACGAGACAGGGCCACAGATACGCAGTATTTT; cdr3_aa: CASSQRDRATDTQYF
j_call: TRBJ2-7; v_call: TRBV29-1; clone_size: -; d_call: -; cdr3_nt: TGCAGCGTTGGGGGAATCGGTTTCTACGAGCAGTACTTC; cdr3_aa: CSVGGIGFYEQYF
j_call: TRBJ2-5; v_call: TRBV18; clone_size: -; d_call: -; cdr3_nt: TGTGCCAGCTCACCCAACGTAGGTTTTCAAGAGACCCAGTACTTC; cdr3_aa: CASSPNVGFQETQYF
j_call: TRBJ2-4; v_call: TRBV19; clone_size: medium-sized; d_call: -; cdr3_nt: TGTGCCAGTAGTATTGAGGGGGCCAAAAACATTCAGTACTTC; cdr3_aa: CASSIEGAKNIQYF
j_call: TRBJ2-3; v_call: TRBV6-2/TRBV6-3; clone_size: -; d_call: -; cdr3_nt: TGTGCCAGCAGTTACGGGACCCTCGGAGATACGCAGTATTTT; cdr3_aa: CASSYGTLGDTQYF
j_call: TRBJ2-6; v_call: TRBV6-1; clone_size: medium-sized; d_call: -; cdr3_nt: TGTGCCAGCAGTGCCTCTTTCTCTGGGGCCAACGTCCTGACTTTC; cdr3_aa: CASSASFSGANVLTF
j_call: TRBJ2-6; v_call: TRBV6-4; clone_size: few; d_call: -; cdr3_nt: TGTGCCAGCAGTCCTAGCCTCTCTGGGGCCAACGTCCTGACTTTC; cdr3_aa: CASSPSLSGANVLTF
j_call: TRBJ2-7; v_call: TRBV29-1; clone_size: medium-sized; d_call: TRBD1; cdr3_nt: TGCAGCGTTAGGACAGGGGCGGCCGAGCAGTACTTC; cdr3_aa: CSVRTGAAEQYF
j_call: TRBJ1-5; v_call: TRBV19; clone_size: -; d_call: -; cdr3_nt: TGTGCCAGTAGTATAACGACGGCCTCACAGCCCCAGCATTTT; cdr3_aa: CASSITTASQPQHF
j_call: TRBJ2-7; v_call: TRBV6-2/TRBV6-3; clone_size: -; d_call: -; cdr3_nt: TGTGCCAGCAGTTACCCGCCCAAGGGCTACGAGCAGTACTTC; cdr3_aa: CASSYPPKGYEQYF
j_call: TRBJ1-1; v_call: TRBV12-3/TRBV12-4; clone_size: -; d_call: -; cdr3_nt: TGTGCCAGCAGTCACACAGGTGGGGGCTGGACTGAAGCTTTCTTT; cdr3_aa: CASSHTGGGWTEAFF
j_call: TRBJ2-1; v_call: TRBV6-1; clone_size: medium-sized; d_call: -; cdr3_nt: TGTGCCAGCAGTGACCACAATGAGCAGTTCTTC; cdr3_aa: CASSDHNEQFF
j_call: TRBJ2-2; v_call: TRBV5-4; clone_size: few; d_call: TRBD1; cdr3_nt: TGTGCCAGCAGTTCCGGGACAGGGCGGATCGGGGAGCTGTTTTTT; cdr3_aa: CASSSGTGRIGELFF
j_call: TRBJ2-3; v_call: TRBV6-1; clone_size: few; d_call: -; cdr3_nt: TGTGCCAGCAGTGATTGGGCTAGCGGCACAGATACGCAGTATTTT; cdr3_aa: CASSDWASGTDTQYF
j_call: TRBJ2-3; v_call: TRBV27; clone_size: few; d_call: -; cdr3_nt: TGTGCCAGCAGTTCCCCTAGCCCAGATACGCAGTATTTT; cdr3_aa: CASSSPSPDTQYF
j_call: TRBJ1-1; v_call: TRBV5-4; clone_size: few; d_call: -; cdr3_nt: TGTGCCAGCAGCTTGGCCTTGACGAACACTGAAGCTTTCTTT; cdr3_aa: CASSLALTNTEAFF
j_call: TRBJ2-7; v_call: TRBV6-2/TRBV6-3; clone_size: few; d_call: TRBD2; cdr3_nt: TGTGCCAGCAGTGTAGCGGGAGAAGGCTACGAGCAGTACTTC; cdr3_aa: CASSVAGEGYEQYF
j_call: TRBJ2-5; v_call: TRBV12-3/TRBV12-4; clone_size: few; d_call: TRBD1; cdr3_nt: TGTGCCAGCAGCTCCTTCGCAGGGGGGACCCAGTACTTC; cdr3_aa: CASSSFAGGTQYF
j_call: TRBJ1-1; v_call: TRBV12-3/TRBV12-4; clone_size: -; d_call: -; cdr3_nt: TGTGCCAGCAGGGGCCCCTCTGGATGGGGCACTGAAGCTTTCTTT; cdr3_aa: CASRGPSGWGTEAFF
j_call: TRBJ2-2; v_call: TRBV6-1; clone_size: -; d_call: TRBD2; cdr3_nt: TGTGCCAGCAGTGAACTAGCGGACACCGGGGAGCTGTTTTTT; cdr3_aa: CASSELADTGELFF
j_call: TRBJ2-7; v_call: TRBV30; clone_size: -; d_call: -; cdr3_nt: TGTGCCTGGAGTGTGGGGCACATCTACGAGCAGTACTTC; cdr3_aa: CAWSVGHIYEQYF
j_call: TRBJ2-5; v_call: TRBV27; clone_size: -; d_call: -; cdr3_nt: TGTGCCAGCAGTTCCCTTCTAGGGGGAGGAGAGACCCAGTACTTC; cdr3_aa: CASSSLLGGGETQYF
j_call: TRBJ2-1; v_call: TRBV6-1; clone_size: -; d_call: -; cdr3_nt: TGTGCCAGCAGTGCAATTCAAGCGGGCCCCAATGAGCAGTTCTTC; cdr3_aa: CASSAIQAGPNEQFF
j_call: TRBJ2-7; v_call: TRBV5-6; clone_size: -; d_call: TRBD2; cdr3_nt: TGTGCCAGCAGCTTCGGCGGGAGCGGGCTCGAGCAGTACTTC; cdr3_aa: CASSFGGSGLEQYF
j_call: TRBJ2-1; v_call: TRBV5-4; clone_size: few; d_call: -; cdr3_nt: TGTGCCAGCAGCGGCGGACAGAGGTACAATGAGCAGTTCTTC; cdr3_aa: CASSGGQRYNEQFF
j_call: TRBJ2-1; v_call: TRBV27; clone_size: -; d_call: TRBD1; cdr3_nt: TGTGCCAGCAGTCCACCGGGACAGAAATACAATGAGCAGTTCTTC; cdr3_aa: CASSPPGQKYNEQFF
j_call: TRBJ2-6; v_call: TRBV5-1; clone_size: -; d_call: TRBD2; cdr3_nt: TGCGCCAGCAGCTTGGCATTAGCGGGAGTTTCTGGGGACAACGTCCTGACTTTC; cdr3_aa: CASSLALAGVSGDNVLTF
j_call: TRBJ2-2; v_call: TRBV29-1; clone_size: medium-sized; d_call: -; cdr3_nt: TGCAGCGTTGAAGGGACTACACCGAACACCGGGGAGCTGTTTTTT; cdr3_aa: CSVEGTTPNTGELFF
j_call: TRBJ2-1; v_call: TRBV5-6; clone_size: -; d_call: -; cdr3_nt: TGTGCCAGCAGCGTCGGGAGACCCTACAATGAGCAGTTCTTC; cdr3_aa: CASSVGRPYNEQFF
j_call: TRBJ2-2; v_call: TRBV6-4; clone_size: -; d_call: -; cdr3_nt: TGTGCCAGCAGTGCCACAATAGGGACTTTTAACACCGGGGAGCTGTTTTTT; cdr3_aa: CASSATIGTFNTGELFF
j_call: TRBJ2-4; v_call: TRBV6-1; clone_size: few; d_call: -; cdr3_nt: TGTGCCACACTCCGGCTGGGGGCCAAAAACATTCAGTACTTC; cdr3_aa: CATLRLGAKNIQYF
j_call: TRBJ1-1; v_call: TRBV30; clone_size: -; d_call: -; cdr3_nt: TGTGCCTGGATCATGGACGGAATGAACACTGAAGCTTTCTTT; cdr3_aa: CAWIMDGMNTEAFF
j_call: TRBJ2-7; v_call: TRBV12-3/TRBV12-4; clone_size: -; d_call: -; cdr3_nt: TGTGCCAGCAGTTTTCAGGGGGGGTACGAGCAGTACTTC; cdr3_aa: CASSFQGGYEQYF
j_call: TRBJ2-2; v_call: TRBV29-1; clone_size: medium-sized; d_call: TRBD2; cdr3_nt: TGCAGCGTTGAGATCGGGAGGGCCGGGACCGGGGAGCTGTTTTTT; cdr3_aa: CSVEIGRAGTGELFF
j_call: TRBJ2-7; v_call: TRBV7-2; clone_size: -; d_call: TRBD1; cdr3_nt: TGTGCCAGCAGCTATGCCCGGGACAGGTCCTACGAGCAGTACTTC; cdr3_aa: CASSYARDRSYEQYF
j_call: TRBJ2-1; v_call: TRBV19; clone_size: few; d_call: -; cdr3_nt: TGTGCCAGTAGTAATCTGGACTATCATGAGCAGTTCTTC; cdr3_aa: CASSNLDYHEQFF
j_call: TRBJ2-2; v_call: TRBV30; clone_size: -; d_call: -; cdr3_nt: TGTGCCTGGAGTGTACCGGGGGAGCTGTTTTTT; cdr3_aa: CAWSVPGELFF
j_call: TRBJ2-1; v_call: TRBV12-3/TRBV12-4; clone_size: -; d_call: TRBD2; cdr3_nt: TGTGCCAGCAGTCCGGGACTAGCGGGAACTTGGAAATCGTTCTTC; cdr3_aa: CASSPGLAGTWKSFF
j_call: TRBJ2-3; v_call: TRBV11-1; clone_size: -; d_call: -; cdr3_nt: TGTGCCAGCAGCTTTAGGACAACAGATACGCAGTATTTT; cdr3_aa: CASSFRTTDTQYF
j_call: TRBJ2-6; v_call: TRBV6-5; clone_size: few; d_call: TRBD1; cdr3_nt: TGTGCCAGCGGCTTTCAGGGGGCTTCTGGGGCCAACGTCCTGACTTTC; cdr3_aa: CASGFQGASGANVLTF
j_call: TRBJ1-5; v_call: TRBV30; clone_size: -; d_call: -; cdr3_nt: TGTGCCTGGAGTGCGGGGTTTTACAATCAGCCCCAGCATTTT; cdr3_aa: CAWSAGFYNQPQHF
j_call: TRBJ2-7; v_call: TRBV11-1; clone_size: -; d_call: TRBD1; cdr3_nt: TGTGCCAGCAGCCCAAGGGTTACAGGGGCGTTCTACGAGCAGTACTTC; cdr3_aa: CASSPRVTGAFYEQYF
j_call: TRBJ2-3; v_call: TRBV6-1; clone_size: -; d_call: -; cdr3_nt: TGTGCCAGCAGTTTTGGAGATACGCAGTATTTT; cdr3_aa: CASSFGDTQYF
j_call: TRBJ2-2; v_call: TRBV6-5; clone_size: -; d_call: TRBD2; cdr3_nt: TGTGCCAGCGACGGGTCTCAATATCCTAGCGGGCCACAGAACACCGGGGAGCTGTTTTTT; cdr3_aa: CASDGSQYPSGPQNTGELFF
j_call: TRBJ2-3; v_call: TRBV29-1; clone_size: -; d_call: TRBD1; cdr3_nt: TGCAGCGTTGAAAACTGGACAGGGGGCACAGATACGCAGTATTTT; cdr3_aa: CSVENWTGGTDTQYF
j_call: TRBJ1-5; v_call: TRBV4-3; clone_size: -; d_call: -; cdr3_nt: TGCGCCAGCAGCCAAGATCTAAGGTCTTCCCAGCATTTT; cdr3_aa: CASSQDLRSSQHF
j_call: TRBJ2-3; v_call: TRBV24-1; clone_size: -; d_call: -; cdr3_nt: TGTGCCACCAGTGTGGTGGGCACAGATACGCAGTATTTT; cdr3_aa: CATSVVGTDTQYF
j_call: TRBJ2-2; v_call: TRBV27; clone_size: medium-sized; d_call: TRBD2; cdr3_nt: TGTGCCAGCAGACGGGGGACTACCCCAACCGGGGAGCTGTTTTTT; cdr3_aa: CASRRGTTPTGELFF
j_call: TRBJ2-3; v_call: TRBV12-3/TRBV12-4; clone_size: -; d_call: TRBD2; cdr3_nt: TGTGCCAGCAGCCCGGGTCGACTAGCGGGGCCAGATACGCAGTATTTT; cdr3_aa: CASSPGRLAGPDTQYF
j_call: TRBJ2-7; v_call: TRBV12-3/TRBV12-4; clone_size: few; d_call: TRBD2; cdr3_nt: TGTGCCAGCAGTTCACGGACTAGCGGCTACGAGCAGTACTTC; cdr3_aa: CASSSRTSGYEQYF
j_call: TRBJ1-2; v_call: TRBV29-1; clone_size: -; d_call: -; cdr3_nt: TGCAGCGTTTTCGGACTGGGTGGCTACACCTTC; cdr3_aa: CSVFGLGGYTF